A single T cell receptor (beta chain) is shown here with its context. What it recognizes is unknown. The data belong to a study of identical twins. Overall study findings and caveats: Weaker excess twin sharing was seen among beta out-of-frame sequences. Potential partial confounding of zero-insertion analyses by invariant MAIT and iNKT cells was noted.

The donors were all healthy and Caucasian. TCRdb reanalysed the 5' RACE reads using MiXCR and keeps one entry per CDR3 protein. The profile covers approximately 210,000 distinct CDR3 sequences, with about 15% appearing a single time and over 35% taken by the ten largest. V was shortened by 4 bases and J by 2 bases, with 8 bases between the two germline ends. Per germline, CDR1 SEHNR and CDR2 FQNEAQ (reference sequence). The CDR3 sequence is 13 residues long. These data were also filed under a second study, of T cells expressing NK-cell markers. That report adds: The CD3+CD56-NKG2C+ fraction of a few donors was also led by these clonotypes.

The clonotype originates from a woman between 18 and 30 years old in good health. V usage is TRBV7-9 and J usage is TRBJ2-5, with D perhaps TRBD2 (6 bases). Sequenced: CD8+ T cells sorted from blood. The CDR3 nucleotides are TGTGCCAGCAGCTCCAGCGGGCAAGAGACCCAGTACTTC. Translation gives CASSSSGQETQYF.